This T cell receptor beta chain appears in the sequencing data of a study of response to subunit inactivated influenza vaccine. TCRdb re-called the RT-PCR reads through MiXCR, storing one row per CDR3 protein. The table has approximately 500,000 distinct CDR3 sequences, roughly 13% seen once. The CDR3 has 16 amino acids. Germline V gene sequence: CDR1 MNHEY, CDR2 SVGAGI. Trimming shortened V by 2 bases and J by 1 base, and 14 bases separated the two germline ends. The receptor's source is a man aged 45-60 years who received an inactivated influenza vaccine. The chain carries TRBV6-5 and TRBJ2-5, with D possibly matching TRBD2 (5 bases). The input for sequencing was PBMCs from blood, taken roughly 47 days after vaccination. The CDR3 bases are TGTGCCAGCAGTTACCAACTAGAAGCCGGCCAAGAGACCCAGTACTTC. This encodes CASSYQLEAGQETQYF.